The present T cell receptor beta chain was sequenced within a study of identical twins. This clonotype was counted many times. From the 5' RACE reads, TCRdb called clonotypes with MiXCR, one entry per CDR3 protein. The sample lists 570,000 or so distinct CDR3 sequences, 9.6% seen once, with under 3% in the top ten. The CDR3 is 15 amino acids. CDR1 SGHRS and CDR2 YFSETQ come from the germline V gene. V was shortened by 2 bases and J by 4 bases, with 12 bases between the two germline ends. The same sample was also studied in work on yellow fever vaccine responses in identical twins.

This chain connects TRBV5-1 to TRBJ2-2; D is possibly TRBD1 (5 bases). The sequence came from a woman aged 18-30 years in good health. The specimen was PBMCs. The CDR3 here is CASSFKGDATGELFF. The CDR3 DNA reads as TGCGCCAGCAGCTTCAAAGGGGATGCCACCGGGGAGCTGTTTTTT.